These 29 T cell receptor beta chains came from one sample sequenced in a study of cytomegalovirus exposure and HLA in healthy donors. In the PCR, 60 Vbeta and 13 Jbeta primers were used. Using immunoSEQ multiplex PCR, the repertoire was profiled, and TCRdb retains in-frame clones only, with some absent. The profile covers around 170,000 clones, with about 84% appearing a single time and over 3.5% taken by the ten largest. The sequencing input was PBMCs. These receptors all come from a man aged 45-65 years in good health and CMV-seronegative.

This chain uses TRBV2 with TRBJ2-2, with 10 bases matching TRBD2. This CDR3 comprises 15 residues. V shed 2 bases, J shed 5 bases, and the junction held 2 bases outside the gene matches. In germline, CDR1 is SNHLY, CDR2 FYNNEI. CDR3 bases: TGTGCCAGCAGTGAACTAGCGGGGGCTACCGGGGAGCTGTTTTTT. Its protein product is CASSELAGATGELFF.

The sample holds a few counts of this clone. CDR3: CASSARGRGEETQYF. In DNA form, the CDR3 reads TGTGCCAGCAGCGCCCGAGGGCGCGGCGAAGAGACCCAGTACTTC. The chain combines TRBV13 with TRBJ2-5; the D gene is possibly TRBD2 (5 bases). With 5 bases removed from V and 3 bases from J, the gap between germline ends came to 16 bases. The CDR3 totals 15 residues. Germline CDR1 reads PRHDT; CDR2 reads FYEKMQ (reference sequence).

The chain recombines TRBV6-4 with TRBJ1-5, with 7 positions matching TRBD1. After removal of 2 bases from V and 2 bases from J, the junction contained 0 bases not matched to a gene. The germline V gene encodes CDR1 MRHNA and CDR2 SNTAGT. The CDR3 runs to 14 residues. The CDR3 loop is CASSDTGGNQPQHF. In DNA form, the CDR3 reads TGTGCCAGCAGTGACACAGGGGGCAATCAGCCCCAGCATTTT.

The chain combines TRBV7-9 with TRBJ1-6, with TRBD1 as a possible D gene (5 bases). Trimming took off 5 bases at V and 5 bases at J, with 16 bases between the two ends. The V gene's germline CDR1 is SEHNR and CDR2 FQNEAQ (reference sequence). CDR3 length equals 16 residues. The CDR3 DNA reads TGTGCCAGCAGCCCCGGGGGTCAGGGACATAATTCACCCCTCCACTTT. Residues: CASSPGGQGHNSPLHF.

This clone has only one observation. The chain links TRBV6-5 to TRBJ2-2, with unresolved D. Trimming left V 7 bases short and J 6 bases short, with 9 bases between. CDR1 is MNHEY and CDR2 is SVGAGI in the germline V gene. The CDR3 is 12 amino acids. CDR3 sequence reads: CASTPPSGELFF. CDR3 DNA: TGTGCCAGCACCCCTCCCTCCGGGGAGCTGTTTTTT.

This clone was seen just once. The chain joins TRBV19 to TRBJ2-7, with TRBD2 identical over 14 bases. This CDR3 is 15 amino acids long. Germline V gives CDR1 LNHDA, CDR2 SQIVND (reference sequence). Unmatched junction bases numbered 2, after V lost 2 bases and J lost 5 bases. The CDR3 DNA reads TGTGCCAGTAGTATAAGGGGACTAGCGGGGGACGAGCAGTACTTC. Protein: CASSIRGLAGDEQYF.

The rearrangement uses TRBV11-2 and TRBJ1-5; D remains ambiguous. CDR1 and CDR2 from the germline V gene are SGHAT and FQNNGV. There are 15 residues in the CDR3. Trimming took 3 bases from V and 7 from J, leaving 16 bases between them. The CDR3 sequence is CASSLDVLGAQPQHF. The DNA for the CDR3 is TGTGCCAGCAGCTTGGACGTACTAGGCGCACAGCCCCAGCATTTT. The variable domain in full, with the rest retrieved from reference TRBV11-2 and TRBJ1-5, is EAGVAQSPRYKIIEKRQSVAFWCNPISGHATLYWYQQILGQGPKLLIQFQNNGVVDDSQLPKDRFSAERLKGVDSTLKIQPAKLEDSAVYLCASSLDVLGAQPQHFGDGTRLSIL.

This clone was picked up one time. Relative to the germline gene, one junction end is altered; a read error may explain this. J is TRBJ2-5 and V is TRBV9, with 9 bases lining up with TRBD2. The CDR3 totals 13 residues. CDR1 SGDLS and CDR2 YYNGEE come from the germline V gene. In nucleotides, the CDR3 is TGTGCCAGCAGTGCGGGAGGGCAAGAGGCCCAGTACTTC. This sequence encodes CASSAGGQEAQYF.

This sequence joins TRBV5-1 and TRBJ1-1; a weak D match, TRBD1 (5 bases). V gave up 4 bases and J gave up 5 bases, with 15 bases separating them. CDR1 is SGHRS, CDR2 YFSETQ, per germline. This CDR3 is 14 amino acids long. The CDR3 coding sequence is TGCGCCAGCAGCGCGGACGTTAGGGGTACTGAAGCTTTCTTT. Translation gives CASSADVRGTEAFF.

This clone appeared a few times. The J gene is TRBJ2-4, the V gene TRBV4-1; TRBD2 agrees at 8 bases. This CDR3 spans 16 amino acids. Trimming cost V 0 bases and J 7 bases; bases outside gene matches: 8. Germline assignment: CDR1 MGHRA and CDR2 YSYEKL. CDR3 in amino acids: CASSQEHSRGGNIQYF. As DNA, the CDR3 is TGCGCCAGCAGCCAAGAGCACTCCCGGGGGGGCAACATTCAGTACTTC.

The CDR3 nucleotides are TGTGCCAGCAGCCCCAGGAGGGGACTTAATGAAAAACTGTTTTTT. It specifies CASSPRRGLNEKLFF. The chain joins TRBV7-8 to TRBJ1-4; D may be TRBD1 (5 bases). CDR3 length: 15 residues. V was pared by 5 bases and J by 4 bases, with 14 bases between. Germline CDR1 reads SGHVS; CDR2 reads FQNEAQ.

V gene TRBV27 combines with J gene TRBJ2-7, with 8 bases aligning to TRBD1. CDR3 length: 15 residues. Germline V gene lookup returns CDR1 MNHEY and CDR2 SMNVEV (reference sequence). V trimming: 8 bases; J trimming: 1 base; junction bases outside the gene matches: 10. The CDR3, as DNA: TGTGCCAGCGGTCCAGACAGGGGAAGATCCTACGAGCAGTACTTC. Its translation is CASGPDRGRSYEQYF.

V gene TRBV5-6 combines with J gene TRBJ2-4; 7 nucleotides match TRBD2. The CDR3 is 18 amino acids. J was trimmed by 0 bases and V by 8 bases; bases with no gene match: 17. The germline V gene has CDR1 SGHDT and CDR2 YYEEEE. CDR3 in amino acids: CARKGLAVGELAKNIQYF. CDR3 DNA sequence: TGTGCCAGAAAAGGTCTAGCGGTGGGCGAGCTAGCCAAAAACATTCAGTACTTC.

This clone came up a few times. J is TRBJ1-1 and V is TRBV4-3; D remains ambiguous. This CDR3 comprises 14 residues. The germline V gene has CDR1 LGHNA and CDR2 YSLEER. Trimming left V 7 bases short and J 3 bases short, with 15 bases between. CDR3 loop: CASTRSDRDTEAFF. The DNA of the CDR3 is TGCGCCAGCACCCGGTCCGACCGGGACACTGAAGCTTTCTTT.

The V call is TRBV15, the J call TRBJ2-7, with TRBD1 matching over 7 bases. V trimming: 1 base; J trimming: 7 bases; junction bases outside the gene matches: 10. Germline-derived CDR1 and CDR2 are LNHNV and YYDKDF (reference sequence). The CDR3 has 15 amino acids. In nucleotides, the CDR3 is TGTGCCACCAGCAGAGGGTGGACAGGCTATATAGAGCAGTACTTC. Translation gives CATSRGWTGYIEQYF.

This chain links TRBV9 with TRBJ1-3; D may be TRBD1 (6 bases). Trimming stripped 4 bases from V and 4 bases from J, with 24 bases between. The CDR3 contains 18 residues. Germline loops: CDR1 SGDLS, CDR2 YYNGEE. The DNA of the CDR3 is TGTGCCAGCAGCACAGGAGGTAGGGGGTCGGTCCTCGGAAACACCATATATTTT. This gives the protein CASSTGGRGSVLGNTIYF.

The rearrangement joins TRBV6-1 to TRBJ2-5, with 13 bases that match TRBD2. The CDR3 is made up of 15 amino acids. V shed 5 bases, J shed 5 bases, and the junction held 5 bases outside the gene matches. Per germline, CDR1 MNHNS and CDR2 SASEGT. As DNA, the CDR3 is TGTGCCAGCAGTCGAACTAGCGGGGGGGCGGAGACCCAGTACTTC. The encoded protein is CASSRTSGGAETQYF.

Only one count was recorded for this clone. V is TRBV6-1 and J is TRBJ1-5; D is undetermined. Germline loops: CDR1 MNHNS, CDR2 SASEGT. V lost 4 bases, J lost 4 bases, and 11 bases lay in between. The CDR3 length is 14 residues. CDR3 protein: CASSVSRSNQPQHF. CDR3 nucleotides: TGTGCCAGCAGTGTTAGTCGGAGTAATCAGCCCCAGCATTTT.

A note on this clone: The junction and the germline gene differ at one end; a read error may be behind it. The identical CDR3 is also encoded by other nucleotide sequences in the sample. The chain couples TRBV7-9 to TRBJ1-1; D unresolved. The CDR3 spans 13 residues. Germline CDR1 and CDR2: SEHNR and FQNEAQ (reference sequence). The CDR3 reads CASSLRGWAEAFF. Here the CDR3 DNA reads TGTGCCAGTAGCTTACGGGGTTGGGCTGAAGCTTTCTTT.

The chain carries TRBV9 and TRBJ1-6, with D unclear. The germline V and J ends were trimmed by 0 bases and 6 bases, with 10 bases remaining between them. Germline V gene sequence: CDR1 SGDLS, CDR2 YYNGEE. The CDR3 covers 15 residues. CDR3 DNA sequence: TGTGCCAGCAGCGTAGAGTCCAGCGTTAATTCACCCCTCCACTTT. Its translation: CASSVESSVNSPLHF. The full variable domain, rest sourced from reference TRBV9 and TRBJ1-6, is DSGVTQTPKHLITATGQRVTLRCSPRSGDLSVYWYQQSLDQGLQFLIQYYNGEERAKGNILERFSAQQFPDLHSELNLSSLELGDSALYFCASSVESSVNSPLHFGNGTRLTVT.

The chain recombines TRBV4-1 with TRBJ2-7, with 9 positions matching TRBD1. Trimming took 6 bases from V and 5 from J; bases not matched to a gene: 14. The CDR3 is 16 residues long. Germline values: CDR1 MGHRA, CDR2 YSYEKL. The CDR3 region is CASSLSLQGARHEQYF. CDR3 in DNA: TGCGCCAGCAGTCTTTCTTTACAGGGGGCGCGACACGAGCAGTACTTC.

This chain joins TRBV11-2 and TRBJ2-5, with 7 bases identical to TRBD2. With V trimmed by 3 bases and J by 5 bases, 6 bases remained unmatched. Germline CDR1 is SGHAT and CDR2 is FQNNGV. The CDR3 is made up of 14 amino acids. CDR3 DNA sequence: TGTGCCAGCAGCTTCCTGGCGGGGGTGGAGACCCAGTACTTC. Amino acids: CASSFLAGVETQYF.

This clone appeared a single time. The CDR3 spells CASRILADSYEQYF. The CDR3 region has the DNA TGTGCCAGCAGGATCCTAGCGGATTCCTACGAGCAGTACTTC. V gene TRBV27 combines with J gene TRBJ2-7; 7 bases are a match to TRBD2. Germline loops: CDR1 MNHEY, CDR2 SMNVEV (reference sequence). V was clipped by 6 bases and J by 1 base; unmatched bases: 6. This CDR3 comprises 14 residues.

The chain links TRBV4-2 to TRBJ2-3; 8 nucleotides align to TRBD2. This CDR3 spans 16 amino acids. Germline loops: CDR1 LGHNA, CDR2 YNFKEQ. Germline trimming cut 3 bases from V and 0 bases from J; bases unmatched to any gene: 5. The CDR3 region is CASSHSTGGSTDTQYF. DNA of the CDR3: TGTGCCAGCAGCCATTCTACGGGGGGGAGCACAGATACGCAGTATTTT.

This chain links TRBV28 with TRBJ1-1, with D tentatively TRBD1 (6 bases). V gave up 5 bases and J gave up 11 bases, with 24 bases separating them. This CDR3 is 15 amino acids long. Germline V gene sequence: CDR1 MDHEN, CDR2 SYDVKM. The CDR3 DNA sequence: TGTGCCAGCAGTGGCCAGGGTGAAGGGGGGGTGGGTGCTTTCTTT. Translating gives CASSGQGEGGVGAFF.

The chain couples TRBV7-2 to TRBJ2-1, with 9 bases matching TRBD2. Germline CDR1 and CDR2: SGHTA and FQGNSA. V dropped 1 base and J dropped 15; count of bases not matched to a gene: 19. The CDR3 length is 17 residues. The CDR3: CASSLGRGGGALSELFF. The CDR3 nucleotides read TGTGCCAGCAGCTTAGGGAGGGGCGGGGGGGCCCTCAGTGAGTTGTTCTTC.

This clone was observed a single time. V gene TRBV28 combines with J gene TRBJ2-3, with TRBD2 matching 10 bases. With V trimmed by 4 bases and J by 3 bases, 4 bases remained unmatched. The CDR3 is made up of 15 amino acids. Germline-derived CDR1 and CDR2 are MDHEN and SYDVKM. The CDR3 nucleotides are TGTGCCAGCAGTTCAGCGGGGGGGGAGACAGATACGCAGTATTTT. This sequence encodes CASSSAGGETDTQYF.

The CDR3 loop reads CASSSLMTGTYEQYF. CDR3 sequence (DNA): TGTGCCAGCAGCTCACTAATGACAGGAACCTACGAGCAGTACTTC. The chain employs TRBV7-2 and TRBJ2-7, with a weak D call TRBD1 (6 bases). The germline V gene has CDR1 SGHTA and CDR2 FQGNSA. Trimming shortened V by 4 bases and J by 2 bases, and 15 bases separated the two germline ends. This CDR3 has 15 residues.

The rearrangement links TRBV6-1 to TRBJ1-5, with 7 bases identical to TRBD1. V was pared by 3 bases and J by 6 bases, with 5 bases of the junction left unmatched. The CDR3 covers 14 residues. The V gene's germline CDR1 is MNHNS and CDR2 SASEGT. CDR3 bases: TGTGCCAGCAGTGAGGCAGGGGGGACTCAGCCCCAGCATTTT. It translates to CASSEAGGTQPQHF.